Listed here are 13 T cell receptor beta chains from one sample, sequenced in a study of blood T cell repertoires in COVID-19. Sequencing was performed with immunoSEQ multiplex PCR; in TCRdb, only in-frame clones are kept and a portion is missing. Of more than 95,000 clones detected, less than 85% appear once; the ten largest clones hold about 2.3%. Sequencing used peripheral blood. The receptors were sampled from a middle-aged man with acute or convalescent COVID-19.

The sample holds one count of this clone. The chain employs TRBV27 and TRBJ2-1, with 7 nucleotides matching TRBD1. CDR3 size: 13 residues. Germline loops: CDR1 MNHEY, CDR2 SMNVEV (reference sequence). Trimming removed 6 bases from V and 7 bases from J; junction bases left unmatched: 6. The CDR3 region has the DNA TGTGCCAGCAGACAGGGGTGGATAAATGAGCAGTTCTTC. Translation gives CASRQGWINEQFF.

The J gene is TRBJ2-2, the V gene TRBV5-4, with TRBD1 identical over 9 bases. CDR1 SGHNT and CDR2 YYREEE come from the germline V gene (reference sequence). J was trimmed by 5 bases and V by 4 bases; bases with no gene match: 3. The CDR3 consists of 14 residues. Here the CDR3 DNA reads TGTGCCAGCAGCCGGACAGGGGATACCGGGGAGCTGTTTTTT. This codes for CASSRTGDTGELFF.

This clone was seen a handful of times. The sample has other DNA sequences that encode this CDR3 too. The genes are TRBV7-9 and TRBJ2-7; weak D call: TRBD2 (7 bases). Trimming stripped 5 bases from V and 4 bases from J, with 18 bases between. Per germline, CDR1 SEHNR and CDR2 FQNEAQ (reference sequence). This CDR3 comprises 15 residues. In DNA form, the CDR3 reads TGTGCCAGCAGCGAAAGGGGGGGGCCTCAGTACGAGCAGTACTTC. It encodes CASSERGGPQYEQYF. The full variable domain, completed using reference TRBV7-9 and TRBJ2-7, is DTGVSQNPRHKITKRGQNVTFRCDPISEHNRLYWYRQTLGQGPEFLTYFQNEAQLEKSRLLSDRFSAERPKGSFSTLEIQRTEQGDSAMYLCASSERGGPQYEQYFGPGTRLTVT.

The chain employs TRBV4-1 and TRBJ1-1; D may be TRBD1 (5 bases). Germline CDR1 reads MGHRA; CDR2 reads YSYEKL. Trimming shortened V by 1 base and J by 0 bases, and 18 bases separated the two germline ends. CDR3 size: 18 residues. The CDR3, as DNA: TGCGCCAGCAGCCAAGGAGCATATAGACAGAGCATGAACACTGAAGCTTTCTTT. It yields the protein CASSQGAYRQSMNTEAFF.

The DNA of the CDR3 is TGTGCCAGCAGCTTAGCCGGGACAGGGGCAAATGGCTACACCTTC. It translates to CASSLAGTGANGYTF. This chain uses TRBV7-9 with TRBJ1-2; 10 bases align to TRBD1. Germline loops: CDR1 SEHNR, CDR2 FQNEAQ (reference sequence). J was trimmed by 6 bases and V by 0 bases; bases with no gene match: 4. This CDR3 spans 15 amino acids.

The J gene is TRBJ2-4, the V gene TRBV7-9; perhaps TRBD2 as D (5 bases). V shed 5 bases and J shed 1 base, with 12 bases lying between them. CDR3 length equals 15 residues. Per germline, CDR1 SEHNR and CDR2 FQNEAQ (reference sequence). CDR3 region: CASSHGLGAKNIQYF. The CDR3 region has the DNA TGTGCCAGCAGCCACGGACTGGGGGCCAAAAACATTCAGTACTTC.

This clone was recorded once. This chain connects TRBV19 to TRBJ1-1; D ambiguous. This CDR3 has 14 amino acids. V lost 8 bases and J 0 bases, leaving 13 bases between the germline ends. Germline V gene sequence: CDR1 LNHDA, CDR2 SQIVND (reference sequence). For the CDR3, the DNA is TGTGCCAGTTCTCGACGGAGGATGAACACTGAAGCTTTCTTT. This sequence encodes CASSRRRMNTEAFF.

This chain joins TRBV19 and TRBJ1-3, with 8 bases fitting TRBD1. V trimming: 4 bases; J trimming: 0 bases; junction bases outside the gene matches: 2. This CDR3 comprises 15 residues. Germline V gene data show CDR1 as LNHDA and CDR2 as SQIVND (reference sequence). CDR3 in amino acids: CASSNDRGSGNTIYF. The CDR3 nucleotides read TGTGCCAGTAGTAATGACAGGGGCTCTGGAAACACCATATATTTT.

CDR3 in amino acids: CASSTSGDTEAFF. CDR3 coding DNA: TGTGCCAGCAGCACTTCAGGGGACACTGAAGCTTTCTTT. The gene calls are TRBV9 and TRBJ1-1; possibly TRBD1 for D (6 bases). Germline CDR1 is SGDLS and CDR2 is YYNGEE. This CDR3 is built from 13 residues. V was cut by 4 bases and J by 3 bases, with 10 bases left in between.

This clone appeared once. The chain links TRBV28 to TRBJ1-2, with unresolved D. The CDR3 runs to 14 residues. With 7 bases removed from V and 5 bases from J, the gap between germline ends came to 17 bases. Germline V gene sequence: CDR1 MDHEN, CDR2 SYDVKM. In nucleotides, the CDR3 is TGTGCCAGCACCGTCGAGCGGGGAACGTATGGCTACACCTTC. Its protein is CASTVERGTYGYTF.

V gene TRBV24-1 combines with J gene TRBJ2-7; 9 bases fit TRBD2. Looked up from germline, CDR1 is KGHDR and CDR2 is SFDVKD. The CDR3 has 16 residues. V lost 9 bases and J lost 5; bases outside the gene matches: 16. In DNA form, the CDR3 reads TGTGCCACCCCTGAAGAACTAGCGGGCCATCGGGACGAGCAGTACTTC. It codes for CATPEELAGHRDEQYF.

The rearrangement uses TRBV7-3 and TRBJ2-1, with 7 bases fitting TRBD2. The CDR3 loop spans 16 amino acids. With V trimmed by 8 bases and J by 0 bases, 10 bases remained unmatched. In germline, CDR1 is SGHTA, CDR2 FQGTGA. DNA for the CDR3: TGTGCCAGCGCTAGCGGCGACCTTTTCTCCTACAATGAGCAGTTCTTC. This translates into CASASGDLFSYNEQFF. Full variable domain (missing parts from reference TRBV7-3 and TRBJ2-1): GAGVSQTPSNKVTEKGKYVELRCDPISGHTALYWYRQSLGQGPEFLIYFQGTGAADDSGLPNDRFFAVRPEGSVSTLKIQRTERGDSAVYLCASASGDLFSYNEQFFGPGTRLTVL.

J is TRBJ1-6 and V is TRBV12-5; no clear D gene. Germline V gene lookup returns CDR1 LGHNT and CDR2 FRNRAP. The V end was cut by 2 bases, the J end by 4 bases, with 9 bases between. This CDR3 is built from 15 residues. Here the CDR3 DNA reads TGTGCTAGTGGTTTGCTCACAGCTTATAATTCACCCCTCCACTTT. It codes for CASGLLTAYNSPLHF.